This TCR beta chain was documented in a study of blood T cell repertoires in COVID-19. Germline loops: CDR1 SGHDT, CDR2 YYEEEE. The CDR3 length is 12 residues. The V end was cut by 4 bases, the J end by 5 bases, with 10 bases between. Libraries were prepared by immunoSEQ multiplex PCR; TCRdb keeps only in-frame clonotypes and omits some of them. The profile covers some 300,000 clones, with about 88% appearing a single time and 9.5% taken by the ten largest. This chain uses TRBV5-6 with TRBJ2-7, with D unclear. The origin of this receptor is a woman in her thirties or forties who had recovered from COVID-19. The sequenced sample consisted of PBMCs or T cells enriched from blood (not recorded which). Here the CDR3 reads CASSPRSDEQYF. In DNA, the CDR3 is TGTGCCAGCAGCCCCCGCTCGGACGAGCAGTACTTC. Supplemented by reference TRBV5-6 and TRBJ2-7, the full variable domain reads DAGVTQSPTHLIKTRGQQVTLRCSPKSGHDTVSWYQQALGQGPQFIFQYYEEEERQRGNFPDRFSGHQFPNYSSELNVNALLLGDSALYLCASSPRSDEQYFGPGTRLTVT.